The clone carrying this T cell receptor beta chain was observed a few times. Antigen unknown. The data derive from a study of T cells in Graves' hyperthyroidism and ophthalmopathy. The study, taken as a whole, reports: A 13 V-J signature model discriminated ophthalmopathy versus stable hyperthyroidism. Blood held most thyroid clonotypes expanded above 0.001 frequency.

Amplification of TCR beta CDR3 regions was performed using RNA transcripts as template. TCR CDR3 underwent first-round RT-PCR with the HTBI primer set. TCRdb reprocessed the multiplex PCR reads with MiXCR, giving one entry per CDR3 protein. The data show over 350,000 distinct CDR3 sequences, about an eighth seen once. Germline assignment: CDR1 LNHDA and CDR2 SQIVND (reference sequence). Trimming shortened V by 7 bases and J by 0 bases, and 14 bases separated the two germline ends. This CDR3 spans 15 amino acids. The chain joins TRBV19 to TRBJ2-3, with D possibly being TRBD1 (6 bases). Sequencing used blood. The receptor's source is a man aged 50-60 years with Graves' ophthalmopathy. CDR3 region: CASNTGPSSTDTQYF. CDR3 nucleotides: TGTGCCAGTAACACAGGGCCGTCTAGCACAGATACGCAGTATTTT.